This T cell receptor beta chain appears in the sequencing data of a study of T cell repertoires in cytomegalovirus infection. The germline CDR1 and CDR2 sequences are MNHEY and SVGAGI. CDR3 length: 16 amino acids. Trimming stripped 6 bases from V and 1 base from J, with 13 bases between. In its sample, this clonotype was seen a few times. Antigen: not known. TCRdb independently ran MiXCR on the reads; one entry per CDR3 protein. Among under 350,000 distinct CDR3 sequences, approximately 22% were seen once, and the ten largest hold under 25%. The chain employs TRBV6-5 and TRBJ2-6, with D tentatively TRBD2 (5 bases). This sequence was found in a human donor in good health (CMV status not recorded). Some clones in this sample may be carry-over from other donors' samples. Sequencing used cultured PBMCs, obtained from culture after CMV antigen stimulation. The CDR3 is CASRRATGSGANVLTF. The CDR3 DNA follows: TGTGCCAGCAGAAGAGCCACGGGGTCTGGGGCCAACGTCCTGACTTTC.